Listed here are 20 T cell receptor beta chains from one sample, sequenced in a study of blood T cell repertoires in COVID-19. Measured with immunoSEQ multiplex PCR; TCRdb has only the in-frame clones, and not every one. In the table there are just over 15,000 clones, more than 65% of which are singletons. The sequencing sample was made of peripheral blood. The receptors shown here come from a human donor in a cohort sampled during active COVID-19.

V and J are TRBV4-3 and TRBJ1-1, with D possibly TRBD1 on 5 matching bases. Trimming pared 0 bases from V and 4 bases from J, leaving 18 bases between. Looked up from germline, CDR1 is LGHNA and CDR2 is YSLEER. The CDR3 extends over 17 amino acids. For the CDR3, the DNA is TGCGCCAGCAGCCAAGAAGTGAAGGGGCTTTTCGCCACTGAAGCTTTCTTT. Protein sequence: CASSQEVKGLFATEAFF.

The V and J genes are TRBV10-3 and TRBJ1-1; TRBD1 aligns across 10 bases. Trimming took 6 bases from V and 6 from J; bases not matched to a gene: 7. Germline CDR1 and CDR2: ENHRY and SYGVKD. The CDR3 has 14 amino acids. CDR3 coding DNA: TGTGCCATCAGCCCCCGACAGGGGGCTTCTGAAGCTTTCTTT. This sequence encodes CAISPRQGASEAFF.

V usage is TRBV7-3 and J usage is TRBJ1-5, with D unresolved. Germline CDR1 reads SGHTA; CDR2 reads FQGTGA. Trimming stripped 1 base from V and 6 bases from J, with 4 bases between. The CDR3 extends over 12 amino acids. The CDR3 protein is CASSLIGQPQHF. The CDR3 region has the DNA TGTGCCAGCAGCTTAATCGGTCAGCCCCAGCATTTT.

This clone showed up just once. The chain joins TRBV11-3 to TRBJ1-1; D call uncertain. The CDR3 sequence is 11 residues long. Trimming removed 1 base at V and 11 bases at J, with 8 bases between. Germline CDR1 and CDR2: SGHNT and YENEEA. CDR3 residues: CASSLAREAFF. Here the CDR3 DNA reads TGTGCCAGCAGCTTAGCCCGGGAGGCTTTCTTT.

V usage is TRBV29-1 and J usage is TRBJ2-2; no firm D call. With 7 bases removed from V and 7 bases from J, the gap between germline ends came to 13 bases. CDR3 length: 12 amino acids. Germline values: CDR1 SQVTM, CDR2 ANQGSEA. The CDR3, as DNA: TGCAGCGGGAGTCAAAGGCTCGGGGAGCTGTTTTTT. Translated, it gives CSGSQRLGELFF.

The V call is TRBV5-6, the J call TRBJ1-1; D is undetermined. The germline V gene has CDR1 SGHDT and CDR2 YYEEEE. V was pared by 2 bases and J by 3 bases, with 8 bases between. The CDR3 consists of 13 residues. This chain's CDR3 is CASSFGRDTEAFF. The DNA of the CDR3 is TGTGCCAGCAGCTTCGGGAGGGACACTGAAGCTTTCTTT.

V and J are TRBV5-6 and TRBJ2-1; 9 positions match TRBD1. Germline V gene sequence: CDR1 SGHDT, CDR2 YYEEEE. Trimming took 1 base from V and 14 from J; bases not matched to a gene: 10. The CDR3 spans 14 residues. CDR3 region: CASSLSLGQGNEFF. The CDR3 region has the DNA TGTGCCAGCAGCTTGTCCCTGGGACAGGGCAATGAGTTCTTC. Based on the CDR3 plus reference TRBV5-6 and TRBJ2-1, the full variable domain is DAGVTQSPTHLIKTRGQQVTLRCSPKSGHDTVSWYQQALGQGPQFIFQYYEEEERQRGNFPDRFSGHQFPNYSSELNVNALLLGDSALYLCASSLSLGQGNEFFGPGTRLTVL.

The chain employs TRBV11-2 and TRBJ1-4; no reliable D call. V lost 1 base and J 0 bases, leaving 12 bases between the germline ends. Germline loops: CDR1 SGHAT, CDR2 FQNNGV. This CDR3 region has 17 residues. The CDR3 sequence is CASSLGLGATTNEKLFF. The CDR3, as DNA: TGTGCCAGCAGCTTAGGTCTGGGAGCCACAACTAATGAAAAACTGTTTTTT.

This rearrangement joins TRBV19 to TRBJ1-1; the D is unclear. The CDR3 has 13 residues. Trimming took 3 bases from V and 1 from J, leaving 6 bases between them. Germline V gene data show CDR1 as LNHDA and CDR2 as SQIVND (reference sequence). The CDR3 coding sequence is TGTGCCAGTAGTATGGCGGCGAACACTGAAGCTTTCTTT. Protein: CASSMAANTEAFF. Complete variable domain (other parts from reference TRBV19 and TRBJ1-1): DGGITQSPKYLFRKEGQNVTLSCEQNLNHDAMYWYRQDPGQGLRLIYYSQIVNDFQKGDIAEGYSVSREKKESFPLTVTSAQKNPTAFYLCASSMAANTEAFFGQGTRLTVV.

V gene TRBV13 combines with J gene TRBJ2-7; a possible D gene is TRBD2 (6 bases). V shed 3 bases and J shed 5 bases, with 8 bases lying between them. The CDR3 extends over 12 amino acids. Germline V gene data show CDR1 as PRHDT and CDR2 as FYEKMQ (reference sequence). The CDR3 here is CASSFRENEQYF. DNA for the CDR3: TGTGCCAGCAGCTTTCGGGAGAACGAGCAGTACTTC.

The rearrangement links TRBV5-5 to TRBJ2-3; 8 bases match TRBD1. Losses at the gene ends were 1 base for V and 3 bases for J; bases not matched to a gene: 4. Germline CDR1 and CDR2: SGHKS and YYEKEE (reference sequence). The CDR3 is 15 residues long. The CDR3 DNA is TGTGCCAGCAGCTTGACAGGGGGTCTAACAGATACGCAGTATTTT. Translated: CASSLTGGLTDTQYF.

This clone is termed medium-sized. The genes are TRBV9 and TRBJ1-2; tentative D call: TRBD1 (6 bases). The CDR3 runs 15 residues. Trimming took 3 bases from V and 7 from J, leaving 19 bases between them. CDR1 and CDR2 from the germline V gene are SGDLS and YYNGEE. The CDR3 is CASSAGGAQPGGYTF. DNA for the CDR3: TGTGCCAGCAGCGCTGGGGGGGCGCAACCTGGTGGCTACACCTTC.

CDR3 nucleotide sequence: TGTGCCAGCAGCTACCGACAGGGACTCGCAGCTTTCTTT. Its protein is CASSYRQGLAAFF. The chain has TRBV7-9 and TRBJ1-1; 7 bases agree with TRBD1. CDR3 length: 13 residues. Per germline, CDR1 SEHNR and CDR2 FQNEAQ (reference sequence). The V gene end was trimmed by 4 bases and the J gene end by 10 bases; junction bases not matched to a gene: 9.

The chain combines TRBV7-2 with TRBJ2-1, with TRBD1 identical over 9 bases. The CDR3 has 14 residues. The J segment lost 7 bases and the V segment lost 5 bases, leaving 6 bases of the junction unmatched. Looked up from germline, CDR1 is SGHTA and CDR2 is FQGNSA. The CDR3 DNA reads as TGTGCCAGCAGCACATGGACAGGGGTGAATGAGCAGTTCTTC. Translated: CASSTWTGVNEQFF.

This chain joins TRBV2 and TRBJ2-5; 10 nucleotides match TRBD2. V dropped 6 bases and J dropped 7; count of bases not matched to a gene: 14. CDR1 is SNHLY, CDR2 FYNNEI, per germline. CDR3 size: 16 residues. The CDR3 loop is CASSRALAGERGTQYF. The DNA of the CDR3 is TGTGCCAGCAGCAGGGCCCTAGCGGGAGAACGAGGGACCCAGTACTTC.

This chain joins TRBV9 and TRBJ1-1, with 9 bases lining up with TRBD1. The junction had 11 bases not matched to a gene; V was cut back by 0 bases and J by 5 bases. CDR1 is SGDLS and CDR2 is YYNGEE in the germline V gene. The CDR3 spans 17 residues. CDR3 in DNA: TGTGCCAGCAGCGTAGGGGACAGGGCTGGCTCGGGGACTGAAGCTTTCTTT. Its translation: CASSVGDRAGSGTEAFF.

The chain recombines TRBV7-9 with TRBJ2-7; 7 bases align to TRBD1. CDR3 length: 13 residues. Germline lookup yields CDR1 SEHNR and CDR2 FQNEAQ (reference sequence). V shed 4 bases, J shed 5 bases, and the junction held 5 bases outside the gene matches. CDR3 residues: CASSWNRGNEQYF. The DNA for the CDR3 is TGTGCCAGCAGCTGGAACAGGGGAAACGAGCAGTACTTC.

The CDR3 loop reads CATSRDLYGYTF. The CDR3 bases are TGTGCCACCAGCAGAGATCTGTATGGCTACACCTTC. The rearrangement uses TRBV15 and TRBJ1-2; D gene uncertain. In germline, CDR1 is LNHNV, CDR2 YYDKDF (reference sequence). Trimming removed 0 bases at V and 5 bases at J, with 4 bases between. The length of the CDR3 is 12 residues.

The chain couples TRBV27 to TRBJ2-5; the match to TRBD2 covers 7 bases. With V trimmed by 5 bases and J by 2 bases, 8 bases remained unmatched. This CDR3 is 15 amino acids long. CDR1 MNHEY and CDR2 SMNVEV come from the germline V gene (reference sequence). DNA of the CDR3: TGTGCCAGCAGTCCCGGGGCGGGAGTACAAGAGACCCAGTACTTC. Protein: CASSPGAGVQETQYF.

The CDR3 bases are TGTGCCAGCAGCCCAACCGGGACAGGGGGCAGCTCCTACGAGCAGTACTTC. Encoded protein: CASSPTGTGGSSYEQYF. The rearrangement links TRBV7-2 to TRBJ2-7; the match to TRBD1 covers 12 bases. V dropped 5 bases and J dropped 0; count of bases not matched to a gene: 8. This CDR3 is built from 17 residues. CDR1 and CDR2 (germline): SGHTA, FQGNSA.